The entry below gives a single T cell receptor (beta chain) sequence along with its context. Since the CDR3 does not end with the conserved phenylalanine or tryptophan, this likely comes from a read error. The entry originates in a study of OX40 agonist ivuxolimab in advanced cancers. The CDR3 runs 13 residues. Germline lookup yields CDR1 MNHEY and CDR2 SVGAGI. Profiling relied on immunoSEQ multiplex PCR, and the TCRdb table lists in-frame clones only, not all of them. Altogether 130,000 or so clones are present, about 92% being singletons, with the ten largest covering more than 0.8%. This clonotype was sampled from an adult with an advanced solid tumor such as melanoma, head and neck, liver or kidney cancer. This chain joins TRBV6-5 and TRBJ1-2; D is perhaps TRBD1 (5 bases). The material was CD4+ or CD8+ T cells sorted from blood, obtained in a trial of the OX40 agonist ivuxolimab. The CDR3 protein is CVSRPGRNYGYTL. CDR3 nucleotide sequence: TGTGTCAGCAGACCGGGACGGAACTATGGCTACACCCTC.